This T cell receptor (beta chain) was sequenced during a study of tumor-infiltrating lymphocytes in primary liver carcinoma (dated by TCRdb to the late 2010s). Notes on the research overall: Between late 2015 and March 2016, 4 or 5 patients in China with histopathologically diagnosed primary liver carcinoma had surgical resection. Each sample produced about 3.5 to 8 million productive TCRbeta reads, and read depth showed no significant difference between tissue types. The tumors of the five patients were staged as T1-T3 N0M0, with maximum diameters ranging from roughly 4.2 to 10 cm. High reproducibility was observed for the technical replicate repertoires, with mean shared-clone rates approximately 0.9 and correlation coefficients above 0.95. A total of 35 specimens from 5 patients underwent TCRbeta repertoire sequencing, comprising about 25 tumor regions, 5 adjacent noncancerous liver tissues and 5 peripheral blood samples. The study combined TCRbeta repertoire sequencing, expression microarrays and whole-exome sequencing across five regions of each liver tumor, with adjacent normal tissue and blood. Hepatocellular carcinoma (four) or combined HCC and intrahepatic cholangiocarcinoma (one) was present in the five patients, who were three men and two women aged 30 to 69 years. The paper as a whole reports these results and caveats: Only the TCR beta chain was sequenced, so true repertoire diversity is likely underestimated because unpaired alpha chains were not captured. The study included only four to six patients, and the authors note findings should be validated in a larger study. Bulk unsorted samples precluded comparing CD4+ and CD8+ T cell repertoires. Repertoire overlap was found to be higher between tumor regions (mean approximately 35%) than between tumor-adjacent (about 17%) or tumor-blood (14%) pairs, consistent with antigen-driven expansion. Compared with blood, tumors had a significantly larger share of the repertoire taken up by the top 250 clones (p = 0.039).

This clonotype has at least ten counts. Its specific antigen is unknown. The sample holds no much larger clone one base away, and base qualities are not on file. A constant-region primer and ProtoScript II reverse transcriptase were used to reverse-transcribe TCRbeta-specific cDNA from about 0.55 ug total RNA. Three nested multiplex PCR rounds, following a slightly modified ARM-PCR procedure, were used to build the TCRbeta libraries. Sample barcodes and Illumina adapters were added in a final 25-cycle PCR using Deep VentR polymerase. Amplicons of 200-500 bp were gel-purified with a QIAquick gel extraction kit before sequencing. An Illumina HiSeq 2500 was used to sequence the TCRbeta amplicons with 250-bp paired-end reads. For the original study's pipeline: Quality trimming of reads was performed with Trimmomatic v0.33, and paired reads were merged with FLASH v1.2.11 so that full CDR3 sequences could be recovered. V, D and J germline segments were assigned to the rearranged TCRbeta sequences using MiGEC v1.2.1b. VDJtools v1.0.0 computed clonotype statistics and Shannon-Wiener diversity indices. To reduce sampling bias, subsequent analyses other than the diversity analysis used only the 250 most abundant clonotypes in each sample. TCRdb trimmed public reads at Q25 via fastp, called clones via MiXCR and kept in-frame beta chains. Merged by CDR3 protein, the rows form single entries marked with the most common genes and DNA. TCRdb assigned the V and J calls; the authors' analysis was not used. The sample table shows 300,000 to 350,000 distinct CDR3 sequences, and approximately 54% are seen once. Of the sample, about 18% falls within the top ten clones.

Blood RNA was extracted from unsorted whole blood with TRIzol reagent; germline DNA came from the DNeasy Blood & Tissue kit. Chronic HBV infection was present in the patients, and the patients were treatment-naive at sampling. Before surgery, about 4 milliliters of peripheral blood were collected into K2EDTA tubes. The clonotype was recovered from a woman in her 30s with primary liver carcinoma and hepatitis B virus infection. Material: peripheral blood.

The DNA sequence is given as TGCAGCGTTCAACTCAGCAGGGCAACAGATACGCAGTATTTT. This yields the protein CSVQLSRATDTQYF. The chain joins TRBV29-1 to TRBJ2-3; the D region possibly corresponds to TRBD1 (5 bases align). Based on the germline V gene, the CDR1 and CDR2 sequences are SQVTM and ANQGSEA. V and J lose 5 bases and 3 bases, and a span of 15 bases separates them. The CDR3 covers 14 residues, taking in both the cysteine and the phenylalanine. Of all the DNA, just the CDR3 is kept, 42 bases in frame from base 1.